This paragraph reports one T cell receptor beta chain. The data derive from a study of T cell changes during pregnancy in multiple sclerosis. Assay used: immunoSEQ multiplex PCR; TCRdb lists only in-frame clones, some missing. This sample has about 40,000 clones, with nearly 90% found just once. The CDR3 runs 14 residues. With 10 bases removed from V and 0 bases from J, the gap between germline ends came to 15 bases. The germline CDR1 and CDR2 sequences are MDHEN and SYDVKM. This chain connects TRBV28 to TRBJ1-2; D is undetermined. This receptor was identified in a female donor with multiple sclerosis, enrolled in a pregnancy study. This specimen consisted of CD4+ T cells from peripheral blood mononuclear cells, obtained in the first trimester of pregnancy. The CDR3, as DNA: TGTGCCACCCGGCGGGTAGGCACTAACTATGGCTACACCTTC. Its translation is CATRRVGTNYGYTF.